This TCR beta chain was sequenced for a study of OX40 agonist ivuxolimab in advanced cancers. Whole-study context: The patients received agonistic anti-OX40 (CD134) antibody ivuxolimab.

The trim removed 3 bases at V and 2 bases at J, leaving 13 bases unmatched. Germline CDR1 SGDLS, CDR2 YYNGEE. The CDR3 contains 17 residues. Method: immunoSEQ multiplex PCR; TCRdb's copy keeps in-frame clones and lacks some. This sample has tens of thousands of clones, with less than 95% found just once. The sample here was CD4+ or CD8+ T cells sorted from blood, taken in a trial of the OX40 agonist ivuxolimab. This sequence joins TRBV9 and TRBJ2-5, with TRBD1 identical over 7 bases. This TCR derives from an adult with an advanced solid tumor such as melanoma, head and neck, liver or kidney cancer. CDR3 in DNA: TGTGCCAGCAGCGGACGGGACAGTTATTTCACACAAGAGACCCAGTACTTC. Translation gives CASSGRDSYFTQETQYF.